These T cell receptor beta chains were read from a single sample in a study of shared clonotypes between healthy human individuals. The table came from immunoSEQ multiplex PCR; TCRdb's copy has only in-frame clones and leaves some out. The top ten hold about 0.39% of the sample, which has 2 million to 2.5 million clones, more than 80% seen once. The sequenced material came from naive CD4+ T cells from PBMCs. The receptors come from a man between 18 and 35 years old in good health. Some clones in this sample may be carry-over from other donors' samples. CDR3s include the opening cysteine and the closing phenylalanine or tryptophan. Fields, in order: J gene, clone size, V gene, D gene, CDR3 DNA, CDR3 protein. D genes are given only for firm matches. Size is stated for part of the rows, as once, few or many counts, or as a class when the clone is expanded.

TRBJ2-2,NA,TRBV7-2,NA,TGTGCCAGCAGCTTAAAGACCGGGGAGCTGTTTTTT,CASSLKTGELFF
TRBJ1-1,NA,TRBV28,NA,TGTGCCAGCAGTTTAAGTTACAGGAACACTGAAGCTTTCTTT,CASSLSYRNTEAFF
TRBJ1-3,NA,TRBV30,NA,TGTGCCTGGAGTCGAGAAAACACCATATATTTT,CAWSRENTIYF
TRBJ1-1,once,TRBV6-5,TRBD1,TGTGCCAGCAGTTACCCCGGGACAGGGTCTGAAGCTTTCTTT,CASSYPGTGSEAFF
TRBJ2-3,NA,TRBV7-2,NA,TGTGCCAGCAGCTTAGGGGGACCGGGTAGCGGCACAGATACGCAGTATTTT,CASSLGGPGSGTDTQYF
TRBJ2-3,NA,TRBV5-1,TRBD2,TGCGCCAGCAGCTCGACCTCGACTAGCGGGAGGGCAGATACGCAGTATTTT,CASSSTSTSGRADTQYF
TRBJ2-7,NA,TRBV11-2,NA,TGTGCCAGCAGCCGCCGGAGCTCCTACGAGCAGTACTTC,CASSRRSSYEQYF
TRBJ2-1,NA,TRBV19,NA,TGTGCCAGTAGTAAGCGTGCTGAGCAGTTCTTC,CASSKRAEQFF
TRBJ1-6,NA,TRBV4-1,NA,TGCGCCAGCAGCCAAGACCGCGGCGGATCTAATTCACCCCTCCACTTT,CASSQDRGGSNSPLHF
TRBJ2-1,NA,TRBV25-1,NA,TGTGCCACGCGAACCTTAACAGGGAAAGGAGACAATGAGCAGTTCTTC,CATRTLTGKGDNEQFF
TRBJ1-5,NA,TRBV5-1,NA,TGCGCCAGCAGCGAGGACGGGAATCAGCCCCAGCATTTT,CASSEDGNQPQHF